One and the same sample provided the 4 T cell receptor gamma chains below, sequenced in a study of gamma delta lymphoproliferative disorders and STAT genes. TCRdb called clones anew from the multiplex PCR reads with CATT. The repertoire includes some 2,100 gamma-chain clones, 10% of them detected once, and 50% to 75% sits in the top ten. Genomic DNA from isolated PBMCs served as the sequencing template. Sequencing was done on a sample of blood. Receptor source: a human donor with gamma-delta T-cell large granular lymphocyte leukemia.

By proportion, this clone is medium-sized. V and J are TRGV10 and TRGJ1 or TRGJ2. The J gene, absent from TCRdb, was called here by matching the DNA to germline. TRGV10 is given ORF status, its function remaining uncertain. With V trimmed by 8 bases and J by 9 bases, 2 bases remained unmatched. CDR3 length: 9 residues. The CDR3 DNA reads as TGTGCTGCGTGGCCTAAGAAACTCTTT. Translating gives CAAWPKKLF.

This clone was picked up a small number of times. This chain links TRGV4 with TRGJ1 or TRGJ2. Matching the DNA to germline supplied the J gene, which TCRdb does not give. Germline CDR1 EGSTGY, CDR2 YDSYTSSV. Trimming at V came to 3 bases and at J to 2 bases, leaving 7 bases not matched to a gene. CDR3 length: 14 amino acids. CDR3 region: CATWDPRYYYKKLF. DNA for the CDR3: TGTGCCACCTGGGATCCTAGGTATTATTATAAGAAACTCTTT.

This clone has just a few counts. V is TRGV4 and J is TRGJ1 or TRGJ2. The J gene was missing in TCRdb and was found by matching the end of the DNA to germline. The CDR3 is 11 amino acids. CDR1 and CDR2 from the germline V gene are EGSTGY and YDSYTSSV. The J segment lost 9 bases and the V segment lost 6 bases, leaving 8 bases of the junction unmatched. The CDR3, as DNA: TGTGCCACCTGGAACCAAATTAAGAAACTCTTT. Translating it yields CATWNQIKKLF.

By sample fraction, this clone is medium-sized (0.01 to 0.1%). The rearrangement uses TRGV3 and TRGJ1 or TRGJ2. As TCRdb names no J gene, one was assigned here on the basis of a DNA match to germline. V lost 0 bases and J lost 12; bases outside the gene matches: 5. This CDR3 comprises 11 residues. CDR1 and CDR2 (germline): VTNTFY, YDVSTARD (reference sequence). The CDR3 DNA follows: TGTGCCACCTGGGACAGGCGGATGAAACTCTTT. It is translated as CATWDRRMKLF.